This TCR beta chain was sequenced during a study of cytomegalovirus exposure and HLA in healthy donors. V lost 6 bases and J lost 4, with 10 bases in between. The CDR3 totals 13 residues. Germline lookup yields CDR1 SGHTA and CDR2 FQGNSA. Only one count was recorded for this clone. The PCR had 60 Vbeta and 13 Jbeta primers. TCRdb keeps only in-frame clones here, not all; method: immunoSEQ multiplex PCR. The sample lists around 130,000 clones; about 80% were seen once. This TCR was sampled from a woman between 50 and 59 years old in good health and CMV-seronegative. The sample taken for sequencing was PBMCs. The chain employs TRBV7-2 and TRBJ2-1; a weak D match, TRBD1 (6 bases). This CDR3 is CASRYRGYNEQFF. The DNA for the CDR3 is TGTGCCAGCAGATATAGGGGGTACAATGAGCAGTTCTTC.